The 2 T cell receptor beta chains reported below all come from one sample, sequenced in a study of beta chain features in type 1 diabetes. TCRB transcripts that were expressed got sequenced, as all of the isolated RNA had been reverse transcribed. Profiled with immunoSEQ multiplex PCR; TCRdb holds only in-frame clones, not every one. The profile shows roughly 500,000 clones, about 10% of them singletons. Sequencing was done on a sample of naive CD4+ T cells from blood. Receptors were obtained from a woman between 18 and 29 years old in good health.

This clone was seen a few times. In nucleotides, the CDR3 is TGTGCCAGCAGCTTAGGTCACCTCTACGAGCAGTACGTC. Translating it yields CASSLGHLYEQYV. J is TRBJ2-7 and V is TRBV7-9; no clear D. Germline V gene lookup returns CDR1 SEHNR and CDR2 FQNEAQ (reference sequence). The CDR3 extends over 13 amino acids. Trimming removed 1 base at V and 3 bases at J, with 7 bases between.

This clone was counted only a few times. V gene TRBV29-1 combines with J gene TRBJ2-7; TRBD2 matches at 8 bases. This CDR3 comprises 14 residues. Germline loops: CDR1 SQVTM, CDR2 ANQGSEA. J lost 1 base, V lost 5 bases, and 7 bases had no gene match. CDR3: CSVYSTSASYEQYF. CDR3 DNA sequence: TGCAGCGTTTATTCGACTAGCGCGTCCTACGAGCAGTACTTC.